The clone carrying this T cell receptor beta chain was seen repeatedly, ten times or more. Antigen unknown. V lost 2 bases, J lost 5 bases, and 9 bases lay in between. Germline V CDR1 and CDR2: MNHEY, SVGEGT. This CDR3 is 13 amino acids long. TCR beta CDR3 regions were amplified from RNA transcripts. HTBI-primed first-round RT-PCR preceded second-round multiplex PCR. TCRdb reprocessed the multiplex PCR reads via MiXCR and lists one record per CDR3 protein. The profile shows around 470,000 distinct CDR3 sequences, around an eighth of them singletons. Under 3 months in duration, the ophthalmopathy in affected donors had moderate-to-severe activity, CAS ≥3 and NOSPECS ≥4. This record comes from a study of Graves' ophthalmopathy and Graves' hyperthyroidism. Study details: Samples of peripheral blood were obtained at initial diagnosis, prior to treatment of any kind. Study-wide findings and caveats: In separating ophthalmopathy from stable hyperthyroidism, a 13-signature model achieved about 90% sensitivity and around 80% specificity.

Material: blood. The sequence came from a woman in her 30s with Graves' ophthalmopathy. The V call is TRBV6-2 or TRBV6-3, the J call TRBJ2-5, with D possibly matching TRBD2 (5 bases). The DNA of the CDR3 is TGTGCCAGCAGTTACGCGGGTGTGGAGACCCAGTACTTC. This codes for CASSYAGVETQYF.